Included here is one T cell receptor (beta chain) sequence, with context. What it binds is not known. This sample was taken from a study of early T cells in non-severe SARS-CoV-2 infection. Study details: Sequenced material consisted of bulk RNA (from unsorted whole blood), and chains were unpaired.

Per the germline V gene, CDR1 is ENHRY and CDR2 is SYGVKD. This CDR3 is built from 16 residues. V shed 0 bases and J shed 0 bases, with 9 bases lying between them. Separate cDNA molecules each had unique molecular identifiers attached to them. TCRdb re-derived calls from the 5' RACE reads in MiXCR, one entry per CDR3 protein. The sample yields tens of thousands of distinct CDR3 sequences, 11% seen once. Study outcomes and limitations: VDJdb matches were skewed toward anti-spike CD8 T cell responses.

The chain is built from TRBV10-3 and TRBJ1-5; perhaps TRBD1 as D (5 bases). The sample was whole blood, taken at baseline. The sequence was obtained from an adult who was a healthcare worker with PCR-confirmed SARS-CoV-2 infection or an uninfected control (not recorded which). CDR3 sequence (DNA): TGTGCCATCAGTGAGTCTCAGGGTCCTAGCAATCAGCCCCAGCATTTT. Translated, it gives CAISESQGPSNQPQHF.